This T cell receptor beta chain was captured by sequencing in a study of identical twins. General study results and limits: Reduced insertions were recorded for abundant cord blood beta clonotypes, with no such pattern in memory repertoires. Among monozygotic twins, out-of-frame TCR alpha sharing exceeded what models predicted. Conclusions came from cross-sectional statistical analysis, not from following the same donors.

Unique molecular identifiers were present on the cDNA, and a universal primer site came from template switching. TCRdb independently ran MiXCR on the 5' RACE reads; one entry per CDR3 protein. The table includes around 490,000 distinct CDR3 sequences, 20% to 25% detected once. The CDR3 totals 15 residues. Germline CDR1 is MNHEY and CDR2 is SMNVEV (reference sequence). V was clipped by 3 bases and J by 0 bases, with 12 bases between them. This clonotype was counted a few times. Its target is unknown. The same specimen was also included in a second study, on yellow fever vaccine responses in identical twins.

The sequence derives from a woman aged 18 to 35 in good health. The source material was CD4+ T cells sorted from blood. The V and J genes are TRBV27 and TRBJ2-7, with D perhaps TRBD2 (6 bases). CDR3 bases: TGTGCCAGCAGTTTCGCTAGCGCGTCCTCCTACGAGCAGTACTTC. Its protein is CASSFASASSYEQYF.